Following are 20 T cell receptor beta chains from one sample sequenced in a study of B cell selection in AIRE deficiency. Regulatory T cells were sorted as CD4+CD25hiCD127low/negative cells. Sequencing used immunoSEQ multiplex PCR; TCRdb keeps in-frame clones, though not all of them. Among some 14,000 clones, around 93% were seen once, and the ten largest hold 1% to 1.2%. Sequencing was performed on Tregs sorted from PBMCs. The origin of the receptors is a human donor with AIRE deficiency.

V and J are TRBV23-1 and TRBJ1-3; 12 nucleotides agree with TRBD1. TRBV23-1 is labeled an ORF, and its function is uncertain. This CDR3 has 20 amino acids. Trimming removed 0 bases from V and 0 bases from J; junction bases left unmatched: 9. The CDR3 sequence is CASSQSKGQGAKSSGNTIYF. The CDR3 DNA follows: TGCGCCAGCAGTCAATCGAAGGGACAGGGGGCCAAGAGCTCTGGAAACACCATATATTTT.

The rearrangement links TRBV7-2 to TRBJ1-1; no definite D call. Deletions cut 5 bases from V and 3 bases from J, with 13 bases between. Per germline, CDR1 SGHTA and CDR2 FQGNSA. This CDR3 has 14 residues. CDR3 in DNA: TGTGCCAGCAGCCGGGCGGGGTGGGACACTGAAGCTTTCTTT. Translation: CASSRAGWDTEAFF.

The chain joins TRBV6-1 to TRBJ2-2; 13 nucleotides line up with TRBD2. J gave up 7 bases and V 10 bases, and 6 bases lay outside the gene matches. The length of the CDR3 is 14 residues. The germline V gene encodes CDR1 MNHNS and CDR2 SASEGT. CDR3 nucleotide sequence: TGTGCCATCAAAGGGACTAGCGGGAACGGGGAGCTGTTTTTT. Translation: CAIKGTSGNGELFF.

CDR3: CATSGRTGRNTGELFF. The DNA of the CDR3 is TGTGCCACCAGCGGAAGGACAGGTCGGAACACCGGGGAGCTGTTTTTT. V gene TRBV15 combines with J gene TRBJ2-2, with TRBD1 matching 7 bases. This CDR3 region has 16 residues. Germline values: CDR1 LNHNV, CDR2 YYDKDF (reference sequence). V lost 5 bases and J lost 1; bases outside the gene matches: 7.

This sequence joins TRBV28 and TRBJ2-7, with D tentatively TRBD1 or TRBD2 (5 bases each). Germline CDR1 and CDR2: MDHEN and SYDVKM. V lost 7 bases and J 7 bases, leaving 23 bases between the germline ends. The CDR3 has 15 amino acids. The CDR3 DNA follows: TGTGCCAGCACCAGTCATACCCTTACGGGGCAGGAGCAGTACTTC. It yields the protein CASTSHTLTGQEQYF.

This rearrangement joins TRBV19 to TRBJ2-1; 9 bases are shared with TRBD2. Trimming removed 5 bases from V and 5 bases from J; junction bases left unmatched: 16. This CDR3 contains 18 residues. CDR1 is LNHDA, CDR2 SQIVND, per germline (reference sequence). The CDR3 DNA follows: TGTGCCAGTAGTTTCTTCCGGGCGGGAGGGCCGAGGAACAATGAGCAGTTCTTC. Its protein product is CASSFFRAGGPRNNEQFF. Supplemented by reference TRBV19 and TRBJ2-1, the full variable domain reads DGGITQSPKYLFRKEGQNVTLSCEQNLNHDAMYWYRQDPGQGLRLIYYSQIVNDFQKGDIAEGYSVSREKKESFPLTVTSAQKNPTAFYLCASSFFRAGGPRNNEQFFGPGTRLTVL.

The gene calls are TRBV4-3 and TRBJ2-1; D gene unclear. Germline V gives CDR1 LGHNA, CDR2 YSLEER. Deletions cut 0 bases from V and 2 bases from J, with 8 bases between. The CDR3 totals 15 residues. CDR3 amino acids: CASSQDYLAYNEQFF. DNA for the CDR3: TGCGCCAGCAGCCAAGACTACCTCGCCTACAATGAGCAGTTCTTC.

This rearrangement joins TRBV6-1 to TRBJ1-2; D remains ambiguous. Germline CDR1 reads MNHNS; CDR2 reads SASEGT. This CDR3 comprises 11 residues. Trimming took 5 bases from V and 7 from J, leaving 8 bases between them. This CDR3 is CASSLRVGYTF. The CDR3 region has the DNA TGTGCCAGCAGTCTTAGAGTTGGCTACACCTTC.

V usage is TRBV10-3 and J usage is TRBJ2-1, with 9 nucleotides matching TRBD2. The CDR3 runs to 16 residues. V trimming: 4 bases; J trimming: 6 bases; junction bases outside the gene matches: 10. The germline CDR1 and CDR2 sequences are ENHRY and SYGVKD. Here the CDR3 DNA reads TGTGCCATCAGTGGTGTAGCGGGAGCTGGGGGCAATGAGCAGTTCTTC. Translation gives CAISGVAGAGGNEQFF.

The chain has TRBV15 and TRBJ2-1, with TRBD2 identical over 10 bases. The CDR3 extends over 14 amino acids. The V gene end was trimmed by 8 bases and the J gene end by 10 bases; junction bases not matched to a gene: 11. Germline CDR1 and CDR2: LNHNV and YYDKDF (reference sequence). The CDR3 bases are TGTGCCACCCGCGCCGTAGCGGGGGGTGGGGAGCAGTTCTTC. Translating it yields CATRAVAGGGEQFF.

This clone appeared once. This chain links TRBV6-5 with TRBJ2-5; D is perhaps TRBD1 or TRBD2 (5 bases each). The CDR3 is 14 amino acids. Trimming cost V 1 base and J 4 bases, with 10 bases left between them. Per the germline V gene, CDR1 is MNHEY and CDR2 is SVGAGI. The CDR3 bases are TGTGCCAGCAGTTACTTGTGGGGGTTAGAGACCCAGTACTTC. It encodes CASSYLWGLETQYF.

The CDR3 sequence: CASSSRGQGPTEAFF. The DNA for the CDR3 is TGCGCCAGCAGCTCCAGGGGGCAGGGGCCCACTGAAGCTTTCTTT. V is TRBV5-1 and J is TRBJ1-1; 8 nucleotides align to TRBD1. Losses at the gene ends were 3 bases for V and 4 bases for J; bases not matched to a gene: 8. The length of the CDR3 is 15 residues. The germline V gene encodes CDR1 SGHRS and CDR2 YFSETQ.

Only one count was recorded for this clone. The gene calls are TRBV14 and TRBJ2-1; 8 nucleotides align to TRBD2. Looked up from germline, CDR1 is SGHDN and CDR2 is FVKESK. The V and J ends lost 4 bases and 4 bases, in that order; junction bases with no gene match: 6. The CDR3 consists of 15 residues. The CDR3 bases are TGTGCCAGCAGCCGGGCCCGGGGGGGGTACAATGAGCAGTTCTTC. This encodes CASSRARGGYNEQFF.

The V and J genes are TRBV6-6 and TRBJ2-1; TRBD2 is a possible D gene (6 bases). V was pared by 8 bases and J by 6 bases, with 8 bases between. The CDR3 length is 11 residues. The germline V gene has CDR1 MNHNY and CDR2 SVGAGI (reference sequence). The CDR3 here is CASARGNEQFF. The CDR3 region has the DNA TGTGCCAGCGCGCGGGGCAATGAGCAGTTCTTC.

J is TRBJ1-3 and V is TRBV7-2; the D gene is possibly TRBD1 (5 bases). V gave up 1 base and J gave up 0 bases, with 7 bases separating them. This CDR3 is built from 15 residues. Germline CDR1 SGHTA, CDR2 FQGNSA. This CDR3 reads CASSLGGSSGNTIYF. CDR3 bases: TGTGCCAGCAGCTTAGGGGGGAGCTCTGGAAACACCATATATTTT.

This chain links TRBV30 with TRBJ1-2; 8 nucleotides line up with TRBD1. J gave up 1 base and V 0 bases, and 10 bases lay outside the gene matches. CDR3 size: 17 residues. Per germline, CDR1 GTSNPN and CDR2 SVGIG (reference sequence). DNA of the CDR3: TGTGCCTGGAGTGTACCAGGGGGCAAAGAACTTAACTATGGCTACACCTTC. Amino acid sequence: CAWSVPGGKELNYGYTF.

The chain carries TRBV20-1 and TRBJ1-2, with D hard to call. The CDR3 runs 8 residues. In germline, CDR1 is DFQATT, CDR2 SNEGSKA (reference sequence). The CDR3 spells CSLGGYTF. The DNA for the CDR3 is TGCAGCCTCGGGGGCTACACCTTC.

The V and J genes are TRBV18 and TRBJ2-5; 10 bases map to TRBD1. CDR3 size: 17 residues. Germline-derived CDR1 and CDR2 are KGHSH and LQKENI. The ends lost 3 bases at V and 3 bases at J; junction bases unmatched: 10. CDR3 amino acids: CASSPLPPGQGKETQYF. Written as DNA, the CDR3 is TGTGCCAGCTCACCGCTACCCCCGGGACAGGGGAAAGAGACCCAGTACTTC.

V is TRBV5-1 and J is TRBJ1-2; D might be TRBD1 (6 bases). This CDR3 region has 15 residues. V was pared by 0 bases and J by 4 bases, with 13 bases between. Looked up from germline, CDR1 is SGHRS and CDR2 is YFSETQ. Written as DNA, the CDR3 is TGCGCCAGCAGCTTGGCCGGGGGGGGCGCCTATGGCTACACCTTC. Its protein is CASSLAGGGAYGYTF.

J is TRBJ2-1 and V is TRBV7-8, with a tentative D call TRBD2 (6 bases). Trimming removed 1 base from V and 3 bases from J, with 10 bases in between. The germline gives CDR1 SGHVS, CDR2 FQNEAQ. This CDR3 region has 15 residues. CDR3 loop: CASSLGVGGYNEQFF. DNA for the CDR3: TGTGCCAGCAGCTTAGGGGTGGGGGGCTACAATGAGCAGTTCTTC.